This entry features one T cell receptor beta chain sequence. The sample comes from a study of CD8 T cells in Susac syndrome. With random hexamers, reverse transcription was performed on roughly 0.5 to 1 ug of RNA. Amplification of TCR beta CDR3 by immunoSEQ multiplex PCR spanned 54 Vbeta and 13 Jbeta. TCRdb re-called the immunoSEQ multiplex PCR reads with MiXCR, one entry per CDR3 protein. The sample lists approximately 300,000 distinct CDR3 sequences, over 75% seen once, with 0.21% in the top ten. Sequencing of TCR beta was carried out in blood CD8+ and CD4+ T cells. Each multiple sclerosis control was a treatment-naive patient with relapsing-remitting disease that was either stable or active. Negative isolation yielded CD4+ and CD8+ T cells, and FACS enriched TEMRA cells. Germline lookup yields CDR1 LGHDT and CDR2 YNNKEL (reference sequence). Trimming removed 0 bases at V and 1 base at J, with 13 bases between. The CDR3 runs to 16 residues.

The receptor was derived from a human donor with multiple sclerosis. The sample taken for sequencing was CD8+ T cells from PBMCs. The chain is built from TRBV3-1 and TRBJ2-7; D is unresolved. The DNA of the CDR3 is TGTGCCAGCAGCCAAGAGGCGCCAGGAAAATCCTACGAGCAGTACTTC. This sequence encodes CASSQEAPGKSYEQYF.